The next 10 T cell receptor beta chains were all read from a single sample in a study of post-analysis software for immune sequencing data. Study outcomes and limitations: In patients, about five TRBV segments were more frequent than in controls, with TRBV5-6, TRBV5-1 and TRBV20-1 among them.

Their recognized antigens are unknown. TCR beta libraries were prepared from cDNA with unique molecular identifiers. TCRdb independently ran MiXCR on the PCR reads; one entry per CDR3 protein. Altogether over 250,000 distinct CDR3 sequences are present, less than 40% being singletons, with the ten largest covering 4% to 6%. Sequencing was done on a sample of blood. These receptors came from a girl between 10 and 17 years old with multiple sclerosis.

Only one count was recorded for this clonotype. J is TRBJ2-3 and V is TRBV20-1, with 9 bases fitting TRBD2. The junction had 4 bases not matched to a gene; V was cut back by 0 bases and J by 9 bases. In germline, CDR1 is DFQATT, CDR2 SNEGSKA (reference sequence). The CDR3 runs 13 residues. The CDR3 DNA reads TGCAGTGCTAGAGATCCAGCGGGGGGCACGCAGTATTTT. It is translated as CSARDPAGGTQYF.

There are many counts of this clonotype. This chain uses TRBV20-1 with TRBJ1-1; 8 nucleotides align to TRBD1. The CDR3 sequence is 14 residues long. Germline values: CDR1 DFQATT, CDR2 SNEGSKA (reference sequence). The V and J ends lost 4 bases and 2 bases, in that order; junction bases with no gene match: 6. CDR3 nucleotides: TGCAGTGCTACAGGGGGCTTTGTCAACACTGAAGCTTTCTTT. It codes for CSATGGFVNTEAFF.

This clonotype was recorded at least ten times. The V call is TRBV3-1, the J call TRBJ2-5, with 10 positions matching TRBD2. This CDR3 comprises 16 residues. CDR1 is LGHDT, CDR2 YNNKEL, per germline (reference sequence). The V segment lost 4 bases and the J segment 5 bases; nucleotides outside the gene matches: 10. Here the CDR3 DNA reads TGTGCCAGCAGCCTCTCAATAGCGGGAGGAACGGAGACCCAGTACTTC. Translation: CASSLSIAGGTETQYF.

The genes are TRBV4-1 and TRBJ1-6; unclear D gene. The CDR3 length is 18 residues. Germline CDR1 and CDR2: MGHRA and YSYEKL. The V end was cut by 0 bases, the J end by 0 bases, with 12 bases between. The CDR3 spells CASSQEPTASSYNSPLHF. The DNA for the CDR3 is TGCGCCAGCAGCCAAGAACCTACGGCTAGCTCCTATAATTCACCCCTCCACTTT.

In this sample, this clonotype turned up a few times. Possible read error: a much larger clone is one base away. CDR3 bases: TGTGCCGGCAGCTCGGGACTAGCGGGGGGTTACGGTGAGCAGTATTTT. It translates to CAGSSGLAGGYGEQYF. The rearrangement links TRBV7-9 to TRBJ2-3; 15 bases line up with TRBD2. Germline V gene lookup returns CDR1 SEHNR and CDR2 FQNEAQ (reference sequence). This CDR3 region has 16 residues.

This clonotype appeared once. The genes are TRBV5-1 and TRBJ2-6, with D tentatively TRBD2 (5 bases). CDR3 length equals 15 residues. V was clipped by 4 bases and J by 4 bases, with 12 bases between them. The germline V gene encodes CDR1 SGHRS and CDR2 YFSETQ. CDR3 sequence (DNA): TGCGCCAGCAGCCGTTCGGGGAGCGGGGCCAACGTCCTGACTTTC. Encoded protein: CASSRSGSGANVLTF.

Remarks on this clonotype: A much larger clonotype is one base distant, so this may be a read error. This chain links TRBV5-8 with TRBJ2-3; D gene uncertain. The CDR3 length is 15 residues. Per germline, CDR1 SGHTS and CDR2 YDEGEE. Trimming took off 0 bases at V and 1 base at J, with 9 bases between the two ends. In DNA, the CDR3 is TGTGCCAGCAGCTTGGGCAGGACCCGCACAGATACGCAGTATTTT. This translates into CASSLGRTRTDTQYF.

The J gene is TRBJ2-7, the V gene TRBV3-1; D is unresolved. The J call is doubtful: the DNA matches TRBJ2-5 better. The CDR3 consists of 12 residues. Per germline, CDR1 LGHDT and CDR2 YNNKEL (reference sequence). The CDR3 protein is CASSQDTRTQYF. CDR3 in DNA: TGTGCCAGCAGCCAAGATACCAGGACCCAGTACTTC.

The chain uses TRBV20-1 and TRBJ2-3; D tentatively reads TRBD1 or TRBD2 (6 bases each). In germline, CDR1 is DFQATT, CDR2 SNEGSKA (reference sequence). The CDR3 totals 15 residues. Trimming cost V 0 bases and J 6 bases, with 16 bases left between them. CDR3 protein: CSARDRGGPLDTQYF. Here the CDR3 DNA reads TGCAGTGCTAGAGATCGAGGGGGGCCTTTGGATACGCAGTATTTT.

This clonotype was found many times. This sequence joins TRBV6-2 or TRBV6-3 and TRBJ2-1; unclear D gene. The CDR3 has 14 residues. V lost 4 bases to trimming and J lost 5 bases, with 12 bases between them. From germline, CDR1 is MNHEY and CDR2 SVGEGT. CDR3 sequence reads: CASSFLGRNNEQFF. CDR3 in DNA: TGTGCCAGCAGTTTCCTCGGGCGGAACAATGAGCAGTTCTTC.